The following is a TCR beta chain sequence with its context. The antigen remains unidentified. This sample was taken from a study of shared clonotypes between healthy human individuals. Donors included only healthy HIV-negative adults lacking recent acute infections or vaccinations. V was clipped by 6 bases and J by 4 bases, with 12 bases between them. CDR3 length: 13 amino acids. Germline V gene sequence: CDR1 SNHLY, CDR2 FYNNEI. Study-level points and caveats: Across subsets, estimated richness was generally greater for naive than for memory populations.

The authors distributed each subset's genomic DNA evenly over several immunoSEQ plates. Only in-frame clones appear in the TCRdb table, and some are missing; sequencing was by immunoSEQ multiplex PCR. This table has about 2.4 million clones, 80% to 95% appearing once. The V call is TRBV2, the J call TRBJ2-5; no reliable D call. Sequencing used naive CD4+ T cells from PBMCs. Described subset: CD45RA+ positively selected. The sequence came from a man aged 18 to 30 in good health. Some clones in this sample may be carry-over from other donors' samples. The CDR3 sequence: CASRQNLAETQYF. The CDR3 nucleotides read TGTGCCAGCAGACAGAATCTGGCAGAGACCCAGTACTTC.